The 16 T cell receptor beta chains presented below share a single source sample, sequenced in a study of blood T cell repertoires in COVID-19. Measured with immunoSEQ multiplex PCR; TCRdb has only the in-frame clones, and not every one. The sample yields about 300,000 clones, over 70% seen once. The sequenced sample consisted of peripheral blood. The receptors were gathered from a woman aged 45-65 years with acute or convalescent COVID-19.

This clone was observed a handful of times. The genes are TRBV7-9 and TRBJ2-2; TRBD1 might be the D (6 bases). The CDR3 totals 14 residues. Germline CDR1 SEHNR, CDR2 FQNEAQ (reference sequence). V lost 5 bases and J lost 4, with 11 bases in between. The DNA of the CDR3 is TGTGCCAGCAGCCCGAACAGGGCCACCGGGGAGCTGTTTTTT. Translation gives CASSPNRATGELFF.

This clone was recorded a few times. This chain connects TRBV11-2 to TRBJ1-4; 8 bases match TRBD1. Germline assignment: CDR1 SGHAT and CDR2 FQNNGV. With V trimmed by 1 base and J by 8 bases, 9 bases remained unmatched. The CDR3 length is 16 residues. CDR3 residues: CASSLGTGSRKEKLFF. CDR3 nucleotide sequence: TGTGCCAGCAGCTTAGGGACAGGGTCCAGAAAGGAAAAACTGTTTTTT. The full variable domain, its missing parts supplied by reference TRBV11-2 and TRBJ1-4, is EAGVAQSPRYKIIEKRQSVAFWCNPISGHATLYWYQQILGQGPKLLIQFQNNGVVDDSQLPKDRFSAERLKGVDSTLKIQPAKLEDSAVYLCASSLGTGSRKEKLFFGSGTQLSVL.

The chain links TRBV4-1 to TRBJ2-3, with D possibly TRBD1 on 6 matching bases. The CDR3 loop spans 15 amino acids. The germline V and J ends were trimmed by 0 bases and 4 bases, with 11 bases remaining between them. Germline CDR1 MGHRA, CDR2 YSYEKL. The CDR3 loop reads CASSQETGSADTQYF. The CDR3 bases are TGCGCCAGCAGCCAAGAAACAGGGAGTGCAGATACGCAGTATTTT.

This chain joins TRBV5-1 and TRBJ1-4; D call uncertain. V was pared by 3 bases and J by 0 bases, with 12 bases between. Germline values: CDR1 SGHRS, CDR2 YFSETQ. The CDR3 consists of 16 residues. CDR3 DNA: TGCGCCAGCAGCTCGAGTGGGAGTACAACTAATGAAAAACTGTTTTTT. Its protein product is CASSSSGSTTNEKLFF.

This clone was picked up one time. Other DNA sequences in this specimen translate into the identical CDR3. J is TRBJ2-3 and V is TRBV5-1, with D possibly TRBD2 on 6 matching bases. This CDR3 is built from 15 residues. Per germline, CDR1 SGHRS and CDR2 YFSETQ. V was pared by 4 bases and J by 1 base, with 13 bases between. The CDR3 DNA follows: TGCGCCAGCAGCCCCGGGACGGGGGGCACAGATACGCAGTATTTT. Protein product: CASSPGTGGTDTQYF.

The CDR3 is CSVEDRLAGVNEQFF. As DNA, the CDR3 is TGCAGCGTTGAAGATCGGCTAGCGGGAGTCAATGAGCAGTTCTTC. V and J are TRBV29-1 and TRBJ2-1; TRBD2 aligns across 10 bases. Trimming took 0 bases from V and 6 from J; bases not matched to a gene: 5. Germline V gives CDR1 SQVTM, CDR2 ANQGSEA. This CDR3 spans 15 amino acids.

This chain connects TRBV5-1 to TRBJ1-6; 7 nucleotides match TRBD1. The germline CDR1 and CDR2 sequences are SGHRS and YFSETQ. V was clipped by 0 bases and J by 9 bases; unmatched bases: 3. This CDR3 comprises 14 residues. CDR3 bases: TGCGCCAGCAGCTTGGAAGGGGGCGGTTCACCCCTCCACTTT. This codes for CASSLEGGGSPLHF.

V and J are TRBV4-1 and TRBJ2-7; possibly TRBD2 for D (5 bases). Trimming took 6 bases from V and 0 from J, leaving 15 bases between them. From germline, CDR1 is MGHRA and CDR2 YSYEKL. This CDR3 has 15 residues. For the CDR3, the DNA is TGCGCCAGCAGGCTAGGGAGCGAATTCTCCTACGAGCAGTACTTC. Translation: CASRLGSEFSYEQYF.

This sequence joins TRBV6-5 and TRBJ1-4; D not resolved. The germline CDR1 and CDR2 sequences are MNHEY and SVGAGI. This CDR3 has 13 amino acids. V lost 7 bases and J 3 bases, leaving 9 bases between the germline ends. The DNA of the CDR3 is TGTGCCAGCAAGAGGGCGTCTAATGAAAAACTGTTTTTT. Translation gives CASKRASNEKLFF.

The chain employs TRBV27 and TRBJ2-7; 7 bases line up with TRBD2. Germline lookup yields CDR1 MNHEY and CDR2 SMNVEV (reference sequence). CDR3 size: 14 residues. J lost 2 bases, V lost 6 bases, and 7 bases had no gene match. CDR3 sequence (DNA): TGTGCCAGCAGCTCCCGGGGGGAGACCTACGAGCAGTACTTC. Translating gives CASSSRGETYEQYF.

The count of this clone is one. This chain uses TRBV7-2 with TRBJ1-1, with 7 bases lining up with TRBD1. V lost 4 bases to trimming and J lost 1 base; unmatched junction nucleotides: 3. This CDR3 spans 14 amino acids. The germline gives CDR1 SGHTA, CDR2 FQGNSA. CDR3 DNA sequence: TGTGCCAGCAGCTCCCGGACAGGGAACACTGAAGCTTTCTTT. It yields the protein CASSSRTGNTEAFF. Using reference TRBV7-2 and TRBJ1-1 for the parts outside the CDR3, the full variable domain is GAGVSQSPSNKVTEKGKDVELRCDPISGHTALYWYRQSLGQGLEFLIYFQGNSAPDKSGLPSDRFSAERTGGSVSTLTIQRTQQEDSAVYLCASSSRTGNTEAFFGQGTRLTVV.

This clone was counted a few times. The chain uses TRBV4-3 and TRBJ2-7, with TRBD2 matching 8 bases. The CDR3 sequence is 17 residues long. V dropped 0 bases and J dropped 1; count of bases not matched to a gene: 8. Per germline, CDR1 LGHNA and CDR2 YSLEER. The CDR3 DNA follows: TGCGCCAGCAGCCAAGAGGCAAGCGGGAGTCCTTCCTACGAGCAGTACTTC. This sequence encodes CASSQEASGSPSYEQYF.

The chain carries TRBV3-1 (or the pseudogene TRBV3-2) and TRBJ2-3; 7 nucleotides match TRBD2. With V trimmed by 9 bases and J by 6 bases, 9 bases remained unmatched. The CDR3 totals 13 residues. Germline assignment: CDR1 LGHDT and CDR2 YNNKEL (reference sequence). The CDR3 nucleotides read TGTGCCAGTTATTCGGGAGCGGGGGATACGCAGTATTTT. Amino acids: CASYSGAGDTQYF.

The rearrangement joins TRBV5-8 to TRBJ2-3; 11 positions agree with TRBD1. The germline gives CDR1 SGHTS, CDR2 YDEGEE. The CDR3 runs 16 residues. The V gene end was trimmed by 0 bases and the J gene end by 3 bases; junction bases not matched to a gene: 3. CDR3 in DNA: TGTGCCAGCAGCTTGGCAGGGACAGGGGGGACAGATACGCAGTATTTT. This codes for CASSLAGTGGTDTQYF.

J is TRBJ2-1 and V is TRBV5-1; 10 nucleotides align to TRBD2. The CDR3 is made up of 16 amino acids. Germline-derived CDR1 and CDR2 are SGHRS and YFSETQ. V shed 1 base and J 1 base; nucleotides not matched to a gene: 2. The CDR3 protein is CASSLYSGGSYNEQFF. Here the CDR3 DNA reads TGCGCCAGCAGCTTGTATAGCGGGGGGTCCTACAATGAGCAGTTCTTC. Variable domain in full (rest from reference TRBV5-1 and TRBJ2-1): KAGVTQTPRYLIKTRGQQVTLSCSPISGHRSVSWYQQTPGQGLQFLFEYFSETQRNKGNFPGRFSGRQFSNSRSEMNVSTLELGDSALYLCASSLYSGGSYNEQFFGPGTRLTVL.

J is TRBJ1-1 and V is TRBV12-3 or TRBV12-4; D not resolved. V lost 0 bases and J lost 6, with 8 bases in between. This CDR3 is built from 13 residues. CDR3 nucleotide sequence: TGTGCCAGCAGTTTAGCCCAGGACTCTGAAGCTTTCTTT. Translation: CASSLAQDSEAFF.